This T cell receptor (beta chain) was found in a study of blood T cell repertoires in COVID-19 (TCRdb year 2020). Background for the entire study: The collaborator samples originated in the United States, Italy and Spain and spanned the acute and convalescent phases of COVID-19. The prospective study material was composed of cDNA or gDNA derived from T cells, B-cell-depleted T cells, or PBMCs. The dataset comprised deeply sampled blood TCRbeta repertoires from subjects exposed to, actively infected with, or recovered from COVID-19. The repertoires were made available in a free public database intended to serve as a resource for research on the immune response to SARS-CoV-2. The samples were drawn from two sources: the first 160 participants of the ongoing ImmuneRACE study, and 1,000 to 1,500 subjects contributed by 6 global collaborators. Nearly every sample came with metadata listing a de-identified subject ID, COVID-19 status, age in years and sex. HLA class I and class II types, where available, came from metadata supplied by the sample provider rather than from assay-based typing.

The trim is 0 bases for V and 5 bases for J, with a gap of 11 bases between the germline ends. Per the germline V gene, SGHDT is the CDR1 and YYEEEE is the CDR2. The CDR3 runs 14 residues from the cysteine to the phenylalanine. Only the CDR3 region is kept as DNA, spanning 42 bases read in frame from base 1. As regards this clone: This clone's antigen is unknown. Base qualities are not at hand, and no much larger clone is one base apart.

The immunoSEQ Assay, a bias-controlled multiplex PCR, was used to amplify TCRbeta CDR3 regions from genomic DNA. The source study handled its data this way. The number of nucleated cells in each sample was estimated from the amplification of reference gene primers within the assay. Sequence reads were collapsed and filtered to measure the absolute abundance of every unique TCRbeta CDR3 rearrangement. For each sample, productive Simpson clonality was calculated by taking the square root of Simpson's diversity index across productive rearrangements. What TCRdb holds here is the immuneACCESS table cut down to in-frame rearrangements. Part of the clones is not present; checked against another copy, under half of the missing clones reflect an unresolved V gene, and the others are unexplained. Clone size and the V and J calls come from that table; the DNA yielded D and trimming. The sample table shows about 490,000 clones, and 70% to 90% are seen once. Of the sample, under 4% is held by the ten largest clones.

The collaborating institutions used their own protocols to collect whole blood in K2EDTA tubes. For TCRbeta analysis, collaborator samples were shipped as frozen whole blood, as isolated PBMCs, or as DNA extracted from either sample type. General findings and caveats noted by the study authors: How much clinical and demographic metadata was included differed by source and by participant, and the metadata was provided uncurated.

This chain joins TRBV5-6 to TRBJ1-2; the D segment could be TRBD1, given 5 matching bases. Material: peripheral blood. This sequence originates from a human donor in a cohort sampled during active COVID-19. The CDR3 protein sequence reads: CASSLDAGMYGYTF. The DNA sequence is as follows: TGTGCCAGCAGCTTGGATGCAGGGATGTATGGCTACACCTTC.